The 21 T cell receptor beta chains below come from one sample, sequenced in a study of T cells in Graves' hyperthyroidism and ophthalmopathy. RNA transcripts yielded amplified TCR beta CDR3 regions. HTBI primers drove first-round RT-PCR of the TCR CDR3. TCRdb re-called the multiplex PCR reads through MiXCR, storing one row per CDR3 protein. The repertoire consists of around 560,000 distinct CDR3 sequences, with around 17% occurring once and the leading ten covering 15% to 20%. Sequenced sample: blood. The receptors stem from a woman younger than 35 with Graves' hyperthyroidism.

In this sample, this clonotype turned up many times. V usage is TRBV5-6 and J usage is TRBJ2-7; either TRBD1 or TRBD2 may supply D (5 bases each). Trimming pared 3 bases from V and 4 bases from J, leaving 11 bases between. This CDR3 is built from 13 residues. Germline V gene lookup returns CDR1 SGHDT and CDR2 YYEEEE. The CDR3 nucleotides are TGTGCCAGCAGCTACACGGGGCGGTACGAGCAGTACTTC. Residues: CASSYTGRYEQYF.

This clonotype occurred many times. V and J are TRBV6-1 and TRBJ2-5, with D unclear. Per the germline V gene, CDR1 is MNHNS and CDR2 is SASEGT. The CDR3 consists of 13 residues. Trimming removed 6 bases from V and 1 base from J, with 9 bases in between. The CDR3 DNA is TGTGCCAGCAGGAAGGGTGCCCAAGAGACCCAGTACTTC. This codes for CASRKGAQETQYF.

Many counts were recorded for this clonotype. J is TRBJ1-4 and V is TRBV2; the D gene is possibly TRBD1 (5 bases). V gave up 7 bases and J gave up 7 bases, with 13 bases separating them. Germline CDR1 and CDR2: SNHLY and FYNNEI. The CDR3 loop spans 13 amino acids. The CDR3 loop is CASNARDFEKLFF. The CDR3 DNA reads as TGTGCCAGCAATGCGCGGGACTTTGAAAAACTGTTTTTT. Combining the CDR3 with reference TRBV2 and TRBJ1-4 gives the whole variable domain EPEVTQTPSHQVTQMGQEVILRCVPISNHLYFYWYRQILGQKVEFLVSFYNNEISEKSEIFDDQFSVERPDGSNFTLKIRSTKLEDSAMYFCASNARDFEKLFFGSGTQLSVL.

The gene calls are TRBV19 and TRBJ2-1, with 9 bases that match TRBD2. Looked up from germline, CDR1 is LNHDA and CDR2 is SQIVND (reference sequence). This CDR3 has 19 residues. V lost 6 bases to trimming and J lost 1 base; unmatched junction nucleotides: 16. In DNA form, the CDR3 reads TGTGCCAGTAGCTTTCGGGGTGGCGGGAGGGCCAGTTCCTACAATGAGCAGTTCTTC. Encoded protein: CASSFRGGGRASSYNEQFF.

Ten or more counts support this clonotype. V usage is TRBV20-1 and J usage is TRBJ2-3; the D is unclear. Germline CDR1 and CDR2: DFQATT and SNEGSKA (reference sequence). Trimming stripped 2 bases from V and 3 bases from J, with 6 bases between. CDR3 length: 12 amino acids. The CDR3 sequence is CSARSVTDTQYF. DNA of the CDR3: TGCAGTGCTAGATCAGTGACAGATACGCAGTATTTT.

The genes are TRBV28 and TRBJ1-2; D unclear. The CDR3 has 14 amino acids. Germline V gene lookup returns CDR1 MDHEN and CDR2 SYDVKM. Trimming left V 7 bases short and J 4 bases short, with 16 bases between. CDR3 nucleotide sequence: TGTGCCAGCAATTCTGGGCCCTGGGCCTATGGCTACACCTTC. Translating it yields CASNSGPWAYGYTF.

The chain recombines TRBV5-5 with TRBJ2-1, with D possibly being TRBD1 (6 bases). From germline, CDR1 is SGHKS and CDR2 YYEKEE (reference sequence). This CDR3 region has 15 residues. V lost 4 bases and J lost 2, with 13 bases in between. CDR3 region: CASSTSGQPYNEQFF. The CDR3 region has the DNA TGTGCCAGCAGCACCTCGGGACAACCCTACAATGAGCAGTTCTTC.

This rearrangement joins TRBV7-9 to TRBJ2-2; a possible D gene is TRBD2 (5 bases). The germline V gene has CDR1 SEHNR and CDR2 FQNEAQ (reference sequence). The CDR3 runs 14 residues. V was shortened by 1 base and J by 7 bases, with 10 bases between the two germline ends. In nucleotides, the CDR3 is TGTGCCAGCAGCTTAGTACGTAGCGTCGGGGAGCTGTTTTTT. As protein: CASSLVRSVGELFF. Looking up the rest from reference TRBV7-9 and TRBJ2-2 gives the full variable domain: DTGVSQNPRHKITKRGQNVTFRCDPISEHNRLYWYRQTLGQGPEFLTYFQNEAQLEKSRLLSDRFSAERPKGSFSTLEIQRTEQGDSAMYLCASSLVRSVGELFFGEGSRLTVL.

This clonotype was seen at least ten times. The chain uses TRBV7-2 and TRBJ2-3, with 9 positions matching TRBD1. V trimming: 4 bases; J trimming: 3 bases; junction bases outside the gene matches: 2. The germline CDR1 and CDR2 sequences are SGHTA and FQGNSA. The CDR3 consists of 14 residues. The chain's CDR3 is CASSSGQGTDTQYF. CDR3 bases: TGTGCCAGCAGCTCTGGACAGGGGACAGATACGCAGTATTTT. The full variable domain, in which reference TRBV7-2 and TRBJ2-3 provide the parts outside the CDR3, is GAGVSQSPSNKVTEKGKDVELRCDPISGHTALYWYRQSLGQGLEFLIYFQGNSAPDKSGLPSDRFSAERTGGSVSTLTIQRTQQEDSAVYLCASSSGQGTDTQYFGPGTRLTVL.

This clonotype was found many times. The chain couples TRBV28 to TRBJ2-7, with 7 bases that match TRBD2. The CDR3 totals 14 residues. V lost 6 bases and J lost 0; bases outside the gene matches: 5. In germline, CDR1 is MDHEN, CDR2 SYDVKM. CDR3 loop: CASRVGGSSYEQYF. The CDR3 DNA is TGTGCCAGCAGGGTTGGCGGGAGCTCCTACGAGCAGTACTTC. The full variable domain, its missing parts supplied by reference TRBV28 and TRBJ2-7, is DVKVTQSSRYLVKRTGEKVFLECVQDMDHENMFWYRQDPGLGLRLIYFSYDVKMKEKGDIPEGYSVSREKKERFSLILESASTNQTSMYLCASRVGGSSYEQYFGPGTRLTVT.

The chain carries TRBV6-2 or TRBV6-3 and TRBJ2-2; D unresolved. Germline values: CDR1 MNHEY, CDR2 SVGEGT. V lost 6 bases and J lost 3, with 5 bases in between. There are 12 residues in the CDR3. CDR3 bases: TGTGCCAGCAGGGGCCACACCGGGGAGCTGTTTTTT. It yields the protein CASRGHTGELFF.

This chain links TRBV3-1 with TRBJ1-1; maybe TRBD1 (5 bases). V lost 4 bases and J 5 bases, leaving 17 bases between the germline ends. The CDR3 consists of 15 residues. Germline CDR1 is LGHDT and CDR2 is YNNKEL (reference sequence). CDR3 loop: CASSPRHMGDTEAFF. Written as DNA, the CDR3 is TGTGCCAGCAGCCCGCGACATATGGGGGATACTGAAGCTTTCTTT.

A few counts support this clonotype. V gene TRBV12-3 or TRBV12-4 combines with J gene TRBJ2-1; 7 positions match TRBD1. Unmatched junction bases numbered 8, after V lost 5 bases and J lost 7 bases. The CDR3 extends over 14 amino acids. CDR3 residues: CASSPNLTGNEQFF. Written as DNA, the CDR3 is TGTGCCAGCAGTCCTAACCTGACAGGGAATGAGCAGTTCTTC.

Ten or more counts support this clonotype. This rearrangement joins TRBV6-1 to TRBJ1-1; 10 bases line up with TRBD1. Germline V gene data show CDR1 as MNHNS and CDR2 as SASEGT. CDR3 length equals 17 residues. Germline trimming cut 6 bases from V and 3 bases from J; bases unmatched to any gene: 13. CDR3 in DNA: TGTGCCAGCAGCCCGATGGGACAGGGGAACAGGGACACTGAAGCTTTCTTT. It yields the protein CASSPMGQGNRDTEAFF.

This clonotype was seen many times. The chain recombines TRBV18 with TRBJ2-3, with D unclear. With 2 bases removed from V and 4 bases from J, the gap between germline ends came to 1 base. CDR3 length equals 11 residues. CDR1 and CDR2 (germline): KGHSH, LQKENI. CDR3 nucleotides: TGTGCCAGCTCACCAGCAGATACGCAGTATTTT. This encodes CASSPADTQYF.

Many counts were recorded for this clonotype. This sequence joins TRBV4-1 and TRBJ1-2; 7 positions agree with TRBD1. V shed 1 base, J shed 7 bases, and the junction held 6 bases outside the gene matches. Germline V gene data show CDR1 as MGHRA and CDR2 as YSYEKL. The CDR3 consists of 14 residues. CDR3 nucleotide sequence: TGCGCCAGCAGCCAAGGACAGGGAAACAGTGGCTACACCTTC. Protein sequence: CASSQGQGNSGYTF.

With respect to this clonotype: A much larger clone differs from this one at a single base, so this may be a read error. The chain has TRBV11-2 and TRBJ2-3; TRBD1 is a possible D gene (6 bases). The CDR3 has 17 residues. Germline V gene data show CDR1 as SGHAT and CDR2 as FQNNGV. Deletions cut 3 bases from V and 3 bases from J, with 19 bases between. CDR3 residues: CASSFYRVGSDTDTQYF. DNA for the CDR3: TGTGCCAGCAGCTTTTACAGGGTTGGGAGTGATACAGATACGCAGTATTTT. Full variable domain (rest looked up from reference TRBV11-2 and TRBJ2-3): EAGVAQSPRYKIIEKRQSVAFWCNPISGHATLYWYQQILGQGPKLLIQFQNNGVVDDSQLPKDRFSAERLKGVDSTLKIQPAKLEDSAVYLCASSFYRVGSDTDTQYFGPGTRLTVL.

This clonotype appeared many times. The chain is built from TRBV4-3 and TRBJ1-4; D gene unclear. This CDR3 contains 15 residues. CDR1 is LGHNA and CDR2 is YSLEER in the germline V gene. Trimming removed 0 bases from V and 4 bases from J, with 9 bases in between. The DNA for the CDR3 is TGCGCCAGCAGCCAAGATAGACAAAATAATGAAAAACTGTTTTTT. Translated, it gives CASSQDRQNNEKLFF.

The chain couples TRBV7-8 to TRBJ2-2; 8 positions match TRBD2. With 6 bases clipped from V and 7 bases from J, the junction kept 10 bases outside the gene matches. This CDR3 contains 15 residues. Per germline, CDR1 SGHVS and CDR2 FQNEAQ. CDR3 sequence: CASRKRELGGGELFF. The CDR3 bases are TGTGCCAGCAGGAAGCGGGAGTTGGGTGGCGGGGAGCTGTTTTTT.

The chain links TRBV7-9 to TRBJ1-4, with a tentative D call TRBD1 (6 bases). Trimming removed 5 bases from V and 7 bases from J, with 23 bases in between. CDR1 is SEHNR, CDR2 FQNEAQ, per germline (reference sequence). The length of the CDR3 is 17 residues. The CDR3, as DNA: TGTGCCAGCAGCCCTACCCGGGGGGGGGCGCAAGTTGAAAAACTGTTTTTT. It encodes CASSPTRGGAQVEKLFF.

This clonotype showed up many times. The chain recombines TRBV4-1 with TRBJ1-1, with D tentatively TRBD1 (6 bases). V was shortened by 0 bases and J by 0 bases, with 8 bases between the two germline ends. Per the germline V gene, CDR1 is MGHRA and CDR2 is YSYEKL. This CDR3 has 15 amino acids. The CDR3 DNA reads as TGCGCCAGCAGCCAAGATGGGACACTGAACACTGAAGCTTTCTTT. The encoded protein is CASSQDGTLNTEAFF.